The 9 T cell receptor beta chains reported below all come from one sample, sequenced in a study of cytomegalovirus exposure and HLA in healthy donors. A multiplex PCR was run with 60 Vbeta primers and 13 Jbeta primers. Profiled with immunoSEQ multiplex PCR; TCRdb holds only in-frame clones, not every one. Counted here are 160,000 or so clones, about 80% occurring once; the ten biggest clones make up 1.3%. The specimen sequenced was PBMCs. These receptors were taken from a young man in good health and CMV-seronegative.

V usage is TRBV5-1 and J usage is TRBJ1-6, with D tentatively TRBD1 (6 bases). V lost 2 bases and J lost 9, with 12 bases in between. This CDR3 has 14 amino acids. CDR1 and CDR2 (germline): SGHRS, YFSETQ. CDR3 coding DNA: TGCGCCAGCAGCTTCAGGGGATGGGGTTCACCCCTCCACTTT. This sequence encodes CASSFRGWGSPLHF.

This chain joins TRBV5-4 and TRBJ2-1; 7 bases agree with TRBD1. The ends lost 1 base at V and 6 bases at J; junction bases unmatched: 7. CDR3 length: 15 residues. The germline V gene has CDR1 SGHNT and CDR2 YYREEE (reference sequence). In nucleotides, the CDR3 is TGTGCCAGCAGCTTGCCCACAGGGGCGGGCAATGAGCAGTTCTTC. Its protein is CASSLPTGAGNEQFF.

The genes are TRBV6-4 and TRBJ2-7; 11 bases align to TRBD2. The CDR3 has 15 amino acids. V was pared by 5 bases and J by 7 bases, with 10 bases of the junction left unmatched. Germline loops: CDR1 MRHNA, CDR2 SNTAGT. The CDR3 spells CASSPTSGTSSEQYF. CDR3 DNA sequence: TGTGCCAGCAGTCCGACTAGCGGGACCAGTTCAGAGCAGTACTTC.

V and J are TRBV10-3 and TRBJ1-3; no clear D gene. The CDR3 has 15 amino acids. Trimming cost V 7 bases and J 4 bases, with 17 bases left between them. The germline gives CDR1 ENHRY, CDR2 SYGVKD. CDR3 nucleotide sequence: TGTGCCATCACACCGGTCGAGGCGGCAGGAAACACCATATATTTT. Its protein is CAITPVEAAGNTIYF.

This clone was picked up one time. J is TRBJ2-7 and V is TRBV14, with unresolved D. Trimming shortened V by 0 bases and J by 4 bases, and 7 bases separated the two germline ends. CDR1 is SGHDN, CDR2 FVKESK, per germline. This CDR3 region has 13 residues. The DNA of the CDR3 is TGTGCCAGCAGCCAAGAGTCCAGATACGAGCAGTACTTC. Translated, it gives CASSQESRYEQYF. The full variable domain, in which reference TRBV14 and TRBJ2-7 provide the parts outside the CDR3, is EAGVTQFPSHSVIEKGQTVTLRCDPISGHDNLYWYRRVMGKEIKFLLHFVKESKQDESGMPNNRFLAERTGGTYSTLKVQPAELEDSGVYFCASSQESRYEQYFGPGTRLTVT.

To note about this clone: At one boundary the junction diverges from the germline segment, which might be a read error. The chain combines TRBV7-9 with TRBJ2-2, with D maybe TRBD2 (5 bases). The CDR3 consists of 14 residues. CDR1 SEHNR and CDR2 FQNEAQ come from the germline V gene (reference sequence). The CDR3 sequence is CASSFGPNTGELLF. CDR3 in DNA: TGTGCCAGCAGCTTCGGCCCGAACACCGGGGAGCTGCTTTTT.

This rearrangement joins TRBV19 to TRBJ2-5; TRBD1 matches at 7 bases. The CDR3 runs to 16 residues. From germline, CDR1 is LNHDA and CDR2 SQIVND (reference sequence). J gave up 5 bases and V 4 bases, and 13 bases lay outside the gene matches. CDR3 loop: CASSTTGQQLRETQYF. The CDR3 DNA follows: TGTGCCAGTAGTACTACGGGACAGCAACTGCGCGAGACCCAGTACTTC.

This clone showed up just a few times. J is TRBJ1-5 and V is TRBV7-9; 8 bases agree with TRBD1. Trimming took 11 bases from V and 7 from J; bases not matched to a gene: 7. CDR1 SEHNR and CDR2 FQNEAQ come from the germline V gene (reference sequence). This CDR3 region has 12 residues. CDR3 DNA: TGTGCCTGCGACAGGGGAAGCCAGCCCCAGCATTTT. Amino acid sequence: CACDRGSQPQHF.

CDR3 sequence reads: CASSQRAHGTGLTEQFF. CDR3 bases: TGTGCCAGCAGCCAAAGGGCCCACGGGACAGGGCTAACAGAGCAGTTCTTC. This sequence joins TRBV4-2 and TRBJ2-1; 9 bases agree with TRBD1. Trimming took 2 bases from V and 10 from J; bases not matched to a gene: 15. The V gene's germline CDR1 is LGHNA and CDR2 YNFKEQ. The CDR3 is 17 amino acids.